The T cell receptor (beta chain) described here comes from a study of blood T cell repertoires in COVID-19. In this sample, this clone turned up a few times. Using immunoSEQ multiplex PCR, the repertoire was profiled, and TCRdb retains in-frame clones only, with some absent. The data contain around 200,000 clones, 75% to 90% of them singletons. The source material was PBMCs or T cells enriched from blood (not recorded which). The clonotype comes from a man between 35 and 55 years old who had recovered from COVID-19.

The CDR3 is CASSWGQGKNTEAFF. CDR3 coding DNA: TGTGCCAGCAGCTGGGGACAGGGTAAGAACACTGAAGCTTTCTTT. The chain has TRBV7-6 and TRBJ1-1; 9 positions match TRBD1. CDR3 length equals 15 residues. The germline gives CDR1 SGHVS, CDR2 FNYEAQ. Trimming removed 4 bases from V and 1 base from J; junction bases left unmatched: 4. The whole variable domain, remainder taken from reference TRBV7-6 and TRBJ1-1, is GAGVSQSPRYKVTKRGQDVALRCDPISGHVSLYWYRQALGQGPEFLTYFNYEAQQDKSGLPNDRFSAERPEGSISTLTIQRTEQRDSAMYRCASSWGQGKNTEAFFGQGTRLTVV.